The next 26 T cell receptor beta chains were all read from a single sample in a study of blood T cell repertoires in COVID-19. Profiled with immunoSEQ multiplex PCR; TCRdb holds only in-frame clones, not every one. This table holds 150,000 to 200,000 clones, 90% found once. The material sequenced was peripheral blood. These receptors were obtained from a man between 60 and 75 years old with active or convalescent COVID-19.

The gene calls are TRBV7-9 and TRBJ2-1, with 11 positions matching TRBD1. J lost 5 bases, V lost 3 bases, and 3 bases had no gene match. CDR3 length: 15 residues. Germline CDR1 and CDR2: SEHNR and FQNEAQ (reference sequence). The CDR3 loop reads CASSFSGQGDNEQFF. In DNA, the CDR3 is TGTGCCAGCAGCTTTTCGGGACAGGGGGACAATGAGCAGTTCTTC.

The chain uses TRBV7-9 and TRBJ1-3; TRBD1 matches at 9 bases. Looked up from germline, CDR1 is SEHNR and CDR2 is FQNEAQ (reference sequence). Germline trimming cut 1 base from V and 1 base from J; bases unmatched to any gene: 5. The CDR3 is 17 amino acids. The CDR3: CASSLGMDRGSGNTIYF. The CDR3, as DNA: TGTGCCAGCAGCTTAGGAATGGACAGGGGTTCTGGAAACACCATATATTTT. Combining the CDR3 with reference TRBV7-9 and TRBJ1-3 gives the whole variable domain DTGVSQNPRHKITKRGQNVTFRCDPISEHNRLYWYRQTLGQGPEFLTYFQNEAQLEKSRLLSDRFSAERPKGSFSTLEIQRTEQGDSAMYLCASSLGMDRGSGNTIYFGEGSWLTVV.

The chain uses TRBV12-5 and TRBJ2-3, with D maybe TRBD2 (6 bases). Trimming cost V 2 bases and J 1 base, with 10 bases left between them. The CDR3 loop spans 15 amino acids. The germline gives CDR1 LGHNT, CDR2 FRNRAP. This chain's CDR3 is CASGLRGTGTDTQYF. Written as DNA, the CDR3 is TGTGCTAGTGGTTTGCGGGGGACCGGCACAGATACGCAGTATTTT.

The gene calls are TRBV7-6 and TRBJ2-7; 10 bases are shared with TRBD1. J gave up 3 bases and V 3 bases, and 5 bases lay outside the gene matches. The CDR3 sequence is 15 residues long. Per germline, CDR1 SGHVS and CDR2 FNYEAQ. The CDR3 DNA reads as TGTGCCAGCAGCTTGGGACAGGGGCGTGACTACGAGCAGTACTTC. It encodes CASSLGQGRDYEQYF.

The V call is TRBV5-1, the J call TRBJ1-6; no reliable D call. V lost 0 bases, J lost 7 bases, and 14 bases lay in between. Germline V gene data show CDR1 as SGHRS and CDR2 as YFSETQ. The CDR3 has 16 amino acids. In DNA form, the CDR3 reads TGCGCCAGCAGCTTGGTCGGATCGGGTGGCAATTCACCCCTCCACTTT. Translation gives CASSLVGSGGNSPLHF.

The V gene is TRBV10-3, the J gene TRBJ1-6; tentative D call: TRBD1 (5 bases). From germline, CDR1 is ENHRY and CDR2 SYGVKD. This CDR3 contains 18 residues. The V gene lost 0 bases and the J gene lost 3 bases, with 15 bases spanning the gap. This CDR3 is CAISESKSGRGYNSPLHF. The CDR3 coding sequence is TGTGCCATCAGTGAGTCGAAGTCAGGGAGGGGCTATAATTCACCCCTCCACTTT.

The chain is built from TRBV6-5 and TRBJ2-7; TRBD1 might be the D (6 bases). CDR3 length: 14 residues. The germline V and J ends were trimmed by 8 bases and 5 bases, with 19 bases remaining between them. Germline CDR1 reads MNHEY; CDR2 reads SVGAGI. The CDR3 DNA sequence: TGTGCCAGCGGGGGCAGAGTCCTAACACACGAGCAGTACTTC. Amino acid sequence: CASGGRVLTHEQYF.

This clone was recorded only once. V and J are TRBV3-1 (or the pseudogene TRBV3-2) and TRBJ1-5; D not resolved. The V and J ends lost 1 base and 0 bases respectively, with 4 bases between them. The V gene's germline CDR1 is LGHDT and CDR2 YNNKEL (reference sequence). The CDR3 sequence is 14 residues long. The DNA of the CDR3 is TGTGCCAGCAGCCAAGTCCATAGCAATCAGCCCCAGCATTTT. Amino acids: CASSQVHSNQPQHF.

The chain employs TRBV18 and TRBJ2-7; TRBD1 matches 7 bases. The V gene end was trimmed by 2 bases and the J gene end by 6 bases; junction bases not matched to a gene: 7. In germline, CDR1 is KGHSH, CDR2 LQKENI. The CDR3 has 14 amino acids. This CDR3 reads CASSPETGPGEQYF. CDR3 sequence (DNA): TGTGCCAGCTCACCAGAGACAGGGCCGGGCGAGCAGTACTTC.

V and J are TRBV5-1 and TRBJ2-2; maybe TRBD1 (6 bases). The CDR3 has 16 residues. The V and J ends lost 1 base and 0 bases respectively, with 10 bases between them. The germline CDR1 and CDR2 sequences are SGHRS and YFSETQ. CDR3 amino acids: CASSLLQGSNTGELFF. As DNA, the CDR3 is TGCGCCAGCAGCTTGCTCCAGGGGTCGAACACCGGGGAGCTGTTTTTT.

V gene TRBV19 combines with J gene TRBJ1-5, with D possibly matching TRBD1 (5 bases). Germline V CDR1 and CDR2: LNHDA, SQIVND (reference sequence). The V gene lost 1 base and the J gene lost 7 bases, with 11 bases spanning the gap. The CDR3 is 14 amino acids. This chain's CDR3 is CASSIGGQQQPQHF. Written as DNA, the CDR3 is TGTGCCAGTAGTATAGGAGGACAACAACAGCCCCAGCATTTT.

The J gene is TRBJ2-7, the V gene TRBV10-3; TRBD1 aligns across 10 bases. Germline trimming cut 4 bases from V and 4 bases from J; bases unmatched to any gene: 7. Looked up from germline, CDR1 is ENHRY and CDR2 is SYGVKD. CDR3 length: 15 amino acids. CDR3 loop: CAISASGTGAYEQYF. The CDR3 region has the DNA TGTGCCATCAGTGCATCCGGGACAGGGGCGTACGAGCAGTACTTC.

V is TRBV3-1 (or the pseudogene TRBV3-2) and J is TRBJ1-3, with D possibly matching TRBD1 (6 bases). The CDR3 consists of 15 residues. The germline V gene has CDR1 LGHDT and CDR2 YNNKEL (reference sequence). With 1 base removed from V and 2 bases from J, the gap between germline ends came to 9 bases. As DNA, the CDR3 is TGTGCCAGCAGCCAAGGCGGGGGGCCTGGAAACACCATATATTTT. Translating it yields CASSQGGGPGNTIYF.

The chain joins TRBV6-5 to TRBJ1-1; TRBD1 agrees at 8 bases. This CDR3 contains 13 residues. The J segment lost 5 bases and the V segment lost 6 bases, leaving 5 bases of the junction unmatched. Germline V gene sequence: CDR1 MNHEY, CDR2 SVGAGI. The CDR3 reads CASRDREATEAFF. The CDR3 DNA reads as TGTGCCAGCAGGGACAGGGAGGCGACTGAAGCTTTCTTT.

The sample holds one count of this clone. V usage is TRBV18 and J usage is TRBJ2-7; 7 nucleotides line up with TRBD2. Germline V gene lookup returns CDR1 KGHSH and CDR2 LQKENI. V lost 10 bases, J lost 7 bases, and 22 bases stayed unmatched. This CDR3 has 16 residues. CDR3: CATASDPAALGGEQYF. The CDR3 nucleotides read TGTGCCACAGCGTCGGACCCGGCAGCCCTGGGGGGGGAGCAGTACTTC. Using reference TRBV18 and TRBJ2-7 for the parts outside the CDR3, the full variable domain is NAGVMQNPRHLVRRRGQEARLRCSPMKGHSHVYWYRQLPEEGLKFMVYLQKENIIDESGMPKERFSAEFPKEGPSILRIQQVVRGDSAAYFCATASDPAALGGEQYFGPGTRLTVT.

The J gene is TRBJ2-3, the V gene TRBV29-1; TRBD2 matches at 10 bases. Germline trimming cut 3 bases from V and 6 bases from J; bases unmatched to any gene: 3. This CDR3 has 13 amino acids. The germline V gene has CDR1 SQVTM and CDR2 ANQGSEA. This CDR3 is CSVELAGVDTQYF. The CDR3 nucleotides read TGCAGCGTTGAGCTAGCGGGAGTCGATACGCAGTATTTT.

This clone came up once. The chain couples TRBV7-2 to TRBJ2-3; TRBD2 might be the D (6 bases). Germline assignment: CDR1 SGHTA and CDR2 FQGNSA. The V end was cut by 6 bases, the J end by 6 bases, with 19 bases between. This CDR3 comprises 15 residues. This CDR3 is CASRIAVGPTDTQYF. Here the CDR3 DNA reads TGTGCCAGCAGGATAGCGGTAGGCCCCACTGATACGCAGTATTTT. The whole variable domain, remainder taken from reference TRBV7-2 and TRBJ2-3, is GAGVSQSPSNKVTEKGKDVELRCDPISGHTALYWYRQSLGQGLEFLIYFQGNSAPDKSGLPSDRFSAERTGGSVSTLTIQRTQQEDSAVYLCASRIAVGPTDTQYFGPGTRLTVL.

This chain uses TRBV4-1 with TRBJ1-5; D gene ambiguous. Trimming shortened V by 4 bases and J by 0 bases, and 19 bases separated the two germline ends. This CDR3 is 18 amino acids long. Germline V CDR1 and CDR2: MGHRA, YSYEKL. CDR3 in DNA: TGCGCCAGCAGCCTCCATCCGAGCGGTCCAGATAGCAATCAGCCCCAGCATTTT. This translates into CASSLHPSGPDSNQPQHF.

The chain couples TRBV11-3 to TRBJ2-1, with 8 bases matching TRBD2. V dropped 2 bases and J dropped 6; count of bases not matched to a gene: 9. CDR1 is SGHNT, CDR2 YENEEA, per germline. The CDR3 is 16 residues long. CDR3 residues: CASSLRGAGESNEQFF. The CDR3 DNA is TGTGCCAGCAGCTTAAGGGGAGCGGGGGAAAGCAATGAGCAGTTCTTC.

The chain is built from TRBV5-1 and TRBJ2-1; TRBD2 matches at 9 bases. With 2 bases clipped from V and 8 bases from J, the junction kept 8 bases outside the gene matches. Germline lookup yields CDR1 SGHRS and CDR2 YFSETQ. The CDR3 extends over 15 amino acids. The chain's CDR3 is CASSFTSGGKDEQFF. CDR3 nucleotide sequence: TGCGCCAGCAGCTTTACCAGCGGGGGGAAGGATGAGCAGTTCTTC.

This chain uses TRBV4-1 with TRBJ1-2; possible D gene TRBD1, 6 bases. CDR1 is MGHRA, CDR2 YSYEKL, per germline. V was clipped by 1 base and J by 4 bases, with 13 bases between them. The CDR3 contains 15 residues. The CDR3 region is CASSQGGQGVYGYTF. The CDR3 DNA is TGCGCCAGCAGCCAAGGGGGACAAGGGGTCTATGGCTACACCTTC.

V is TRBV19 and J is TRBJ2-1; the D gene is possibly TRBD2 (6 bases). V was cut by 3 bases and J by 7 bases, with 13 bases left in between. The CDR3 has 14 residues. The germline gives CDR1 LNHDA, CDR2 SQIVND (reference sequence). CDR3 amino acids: CASSIRLATNEQFF. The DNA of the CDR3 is TGTGCCAGTAGTATTAGGCTAGCGACGAATGAGCAGTTCTTC.

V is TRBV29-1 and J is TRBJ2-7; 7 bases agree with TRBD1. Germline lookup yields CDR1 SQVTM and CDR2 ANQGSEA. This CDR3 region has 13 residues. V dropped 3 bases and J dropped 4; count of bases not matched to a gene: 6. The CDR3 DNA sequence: TGCAGCGTTGATGTAGGGGGCCGTTACGAGCAGTACTTC. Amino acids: CSVDVGGRYEQYF.

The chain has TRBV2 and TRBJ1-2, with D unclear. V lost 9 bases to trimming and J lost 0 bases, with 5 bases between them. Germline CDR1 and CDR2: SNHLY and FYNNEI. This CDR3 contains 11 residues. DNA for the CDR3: TGTGCCAGAGCTTCTAACTATGGCTACACCTTC. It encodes CARASNYGYTF.

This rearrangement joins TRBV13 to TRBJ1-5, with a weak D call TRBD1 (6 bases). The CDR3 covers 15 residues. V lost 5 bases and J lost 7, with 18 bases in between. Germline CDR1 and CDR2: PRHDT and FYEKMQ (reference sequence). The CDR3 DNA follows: TGTGCCAGCAGCCAGAGGCAGATGACAGGACAGCCCCAGCATTTT. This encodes CASSQRQMTGQPQHF.

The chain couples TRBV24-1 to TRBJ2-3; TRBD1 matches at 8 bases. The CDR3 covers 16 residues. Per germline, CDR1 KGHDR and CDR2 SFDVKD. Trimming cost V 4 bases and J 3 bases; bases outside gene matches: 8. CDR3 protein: CATSDPGGAGTDTQYF. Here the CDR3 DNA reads TGTGCCACCAGTGACCCAGGGGGCGCGGGGACAGATACGCAGTATTTT.